The 15 T cell receptor beta chains reported below all come from one sample, sequenced in a study of T cells after yellow fever vaccination. TCRdb re-called the 5' RACE reads through MiXCR, storing one row per CDR3 protein. The table shows 300,000 or so distinct CDR3 sequences, with approximately 8% occurring only once. Sample: PBMCs, taken roughly seven weeks after the first yellow fever vaccination. The source of these receptors is a man aged 18 to 30 who received the YFV17D yellow fever vaccine.

This clonotype came up once. The chain joins TRBV30 to TRBJ2-7, with D possibly being TRBD1 (6 bases). The germline CDR1 and CDR2 sequences are GTSNPN and SVGIG (reference sequence). This CDR3 has 13 amino acids. Trimming left V 5 bases short and J 3 bases short, with 14 bases between. CDR3 in amino acids: CAWREGRGYEQYF. CDR3 DNA sequence: TGTGCCTGGCGGGAAGGCAGGGGCTACGAGCAGTACTTC.

CDR3 protein: CASSRTGFSTDTQYF. The CDR3 bases are TGTGCCAGCAGCCGGACCGGCTTTAGCACAGATACGCAGTATTTT. The rearrangement joins TRBV5-8 to TRBJ2-3; D gene ambiguous. Germline V lookup: CDR1 SGHTS, CDR2 YDEGEE. With 4 bases removed from V and 0 bases from J, the gap between germline ends came to 12 bases. The CDR3 is 15 amino acids.

The V gene is TRBV5-1, the J gene TRBJ2-2; D might be TRBD1 (5 bases). Germline V gene lookup returns CDR1 SGHRS and CDR2 YFSETQ. The CDR3 is made up of 13 amino acids. V lost 2 bases to trimming and J lost 7 bases, with 9 bases between them. CDR3 nucleotide sequence: TGCGCCAGCAGCTTCTCGCAGGGCGGGGAGCTGTTTTTT. This encodes CASSFSQGGELFF.

The CDR3 DNA reads as TGTGCCAGCAGGCGACGGACAGCGAACACCGGGGAGCTGTTTTTT. Residues: CASRRRTANTGELFF. The chain uses TRBV7-2 and TRBJ2-2, with a tentative D call TRBD1 (6 bases). The germline gives CDR1 SGHTA, CDR2 FQGNSA. The CDR3 is made up of 15 amino acids. V was cut by 6 bases and J by 0 bases, with 11 bases left in between.

This clonotype occurred a few times. The V call is TRBV6-5, the J call TRBJ2-3; 7 positions match TRBD1. The CDR3 has 15 residues. Germline-derived CDR1 and CDR2 are MNHEY and SVGAGI. Trimming removed 1 base from V and 4 bases from J; junction bases left unmatched: 5. The CDR3 nucleotides are TGTGCCAGCAGTTACTATACAGGGGCGCCAGATACGCAGTATTTT. It translates to CASSYYTGAPDTQYF.

This clonotype has a handful of counts. The chain carries TRBV7-9 and TRBJ1-2; 12 nucleotides align to TRBD1. CDR3 length: 15 amino acids. Germline V gene lookup returns CDR1 SEHNR and CDR2 FQNEAQ (reference sequence). V shed 5 bases and J 3 bases; nucleotides not matched to a gene: 4. CDR3 sequence reads: CASSVGQGADYGYTF. CDR3 sequence (DNA): TGTGCCAGCAGCGTGGGACAGGGGGCTGACTATGGCTACACCTTC. The full variable domain, completed using reference TRBV7-9 and TRBJ1-2, is DTGVSQNPRHKITKRGQNVTFRCDPISEHNRLYWYRQTLGQGPEFLTYFQNEAQLEKSRLLSDRFSAERPKGSFSTLEIQRTEQGDSAMYLCASSVGQGADYGYTFGSGTRLTVV.

This clonotype was seen ten or more times. The chain uses TRBV3-1 and TRBJ2-2; no definite D call. The germline gives CDR1 LGHDT, CDR2 YNNKEL (reference sequence). The CDR3 has 14 residues. V was clipped by 1 base and J by 6 bases, with 9 bases between them. CDR3 sequence reads: CASSQARAAGELFF. In DNA form, the CDR3 reads TGTGCCAGCAGCCAAGCTAGAGCAGCCGGGGAGCTGTTTTTT.

This clonotype was seen only a few times. The gene calls are TRBV7-9 and TRBJ1-4, with D possibly TRBD1 on 5 matching bases. Looked up from germline, CDR1 is SEHNR and CDR2 is FQNEAQ (reference sequence). This CDR3 contains 16 residues. The V and J ends lost 8 bases and 0 bases respectively, with 16 bases between them. Written as DNA, the CDR3 is TGTGCCAGCGCCGCCCCGCAGGGCGCAACTAATGAAAAACTGTTTTTT. Protein: CASAAPQGATNEKLFF.

This clonotype appeared a few times. The chain combines TRBV7-2 with TRBJ1-5, with D perhaps TRBD1 (6 bases). The CDR3 spans 16 residues. Trimming took off 5 bases at V and 7 bases at J, with 21 bases between the two ends. Germline V CDR1 and CDR2: SGHTA, FQGNSA. DNA for the CDR3: TGTGCCAGCAGCCCCAGGGGAGGAAGGGACGGACAGCCCCAGCATTTT. It specifies CASSPRGGRDGQPQHF.

The table lists this clonotype with a few counts. The chain combines TRBV5-1 with TRBJ1-1; 11 nucleotides agree with TRBD1. Germline loops: CDR1 SGHRS, CDR2 YFSETQ. Trimming cost V 4 bases and J 5 bases; bases outside gene matches: 7. The CDR3 is 15 residues long. The CDR3 here is CASSSGGTGGTEAFF. The CDR3 coding sequence is TGCGCCAGCAGCAGCGGCGGGACAGGGGGGACTGAAGCTTTCTTT.

The chain joins TRBV6-1 to TRBJ2-3; 10 positions match TRBD2. The CDR3 runs 15 residues. CDR1 is MNHNS, CDR2 SASEGT, per germline. V lost 1 base to trimming and J lost 3 bases; unmatched junction nucleotides: 1. The CDR3 region has the DNA TGTGCCAGCAGTGAAGAGCGGGGGGGGACAGATACGCAGTATTTT. Translation: CASSEERGGTDTQYF.

V is TRBV5-1 and J is TRBJ1-2; TRBD1 might be the D (5 bases). Germline values: CDR1 SGHRS, CDR2 YFSETQ. Trimming took off 4 bases at V and 3 bases at J, with 10 bases between the two ends. The length of the CDR3 is 13 residues. CDR3 bases: TGCGCCAGCAGCCCGGACACCTACTATGGCTACACCTTC. It specifies CASSPDTYYGYTF. The variable domain in full, with the rest retrieved from reference TRBV5-1 and TRBJ1-2, is KAGVTQTPRYLIKTRGQQVTLSCSPISGHRSVSWYQQTPGQGLQFLFEYFSETQRNKGNFPGRFSGRQFSNSRSEMNVSTLELGDSALYLCASSPDTYYGYTFGSGTRLTVV.

The genes are TRBV20-1 and TRBJ1-1; 7 nucleotides agree with TRBD1. Trimming at V came to 6 bases and at J to 5 bases, leaving 3 bases not matched to a gene. Germline-derived CDR1 and CDR2 are DFQATT and SNEGSKA (reference sequence). The CDR3 has 11 amino acids. The CDR3 region is CSASGGTEAFF. The CDR3 DNA is TGCAGTGCCTCAGGGGGAACTGAAGCTTTCTTT.

This clonotype was seen ten or more times. This chain joins TRBV7-2 and TRBJ2-7; perhaps TRBD1 as D (6 bases). CDR1 and CDR2 from the germline V gene are SGHTA and FQGNSA. Between the trimmed V and J ends, which lost 5 bases and 0 bases, there was a span of 14 bases. This CDR3 has 15 amino acids. The CDR3 spells CASSMQGIPSYEQYF. CDR3 bases: TGTGCCAGCAGCATGCAGGGGATCCCCTCCTACGAGCAGTACTTC.

CDR3 nucleotide sequence: TGCGCCAGCGGAGACAGGGCGCGCACCGGGGAGCTGTTTTTT. Translation gives CASGDRARTGELFF. This chain links TRBV4-1 with TRBJ2-2; TRBD1 matches at 7 bases. The CDR3 covers 14 residues. The trim removed 8 bases at V and 4 bases at J, leaving 7 bases unmatched. CDR1 is MGHRA, CDR2 YSYEKL, per germline.